What follows are 5 T cell receptor beta chains derived from one specimen sequenced in a study of T cell changes during pregnancy in multiple sclerosis. The method was immunoSEQ multiplex PCR; TCRdb's version includes in-frame clones alone and lacks a portion of them. The table shows tens of thousands of clones, with approximately 90% occurring only once. Sequenced here: peripheral blood, sampled in the first trimester of pregnancy. These receptor sequences come from a female donor in good health, enrolled as a control in a pregnancy study.

The V and J genes are TRBV29-1 and TRBJ2-3; TRBD2 is a possible D gene (6 bases). CDR3 length equals 14 residues. Between the trimmed V and J ends, which lost 3 bases and 0 bases, there was a span of 10 bases. Germline values: CDR1 SQVTM, CDR2 ANQGSEA. The CDR3 nucleotides read TGCAGCGTTGAGGGAGGTTGGAGCACAGATACGCAGTATTTT. Translated: CSVEGGWSTDTQYF.

This rearrangement joins TRBV18 to TRBJ1-1; TRBD1 matches at 8 bases. CDR3 size: 17 residues. Germline V gives CDR1 KGHSH, CDR2 LQKENI. Trimming at V came to 4 bases and at J to 4 bases, leaving 14 bases not matched to a gene. The chain's CDR3 is CASSLWTGWKLGTEAFF. CDR3 coding DNA: TGTGCCAGCTCACTTTGGACAGGGTGGAAATTGGGCACTGAAGCTTTCTTT.

CDR3 in amino acids: CASVWGANYGYTF. DNA of the CDR3: TGTGCCAGCGTGTGGGGCGCTAACTATGGCTACACCTTC. The chain carries TRBV5-8 and TRBJ1-2; D might be TRBD1 (5 bases). The germline gives CDR1 SGHTS, CDR2 YDEGEE. V was shortened by 7 bases and J by 0 bases, with 10 bases between the two germline ends. This CDR3 region has 13 residues.

The rearrangement uses TRBV18 and TRBJ2-1, with 11 bases that match TRBD2. V lost 5 bases, J lost 4 bases, and 4 bases stayed unmatched. Germline assignment: CDR1 KGHSH and CDR2 LQKENI. CDR3 length: 15 residues. CDR3 region: CASSAGTSGYNEQFF. CDR3 in DNA: TGTGCCAGCTCAGCCGGGACTAGCGGATACAATGAGCAGTTCTTC.

V usage is TRBV20-1 and J usage is TRBJ1-5; D not certain. The CDR3 loop spans 11 amino acids. Germline CDR1 is DFQATT and CDR2 is SNEGSKA (reference sequence). The germline V and J ends were trimmed by 3 bases and 11 bases, with 11 bases remaining between them. The CDR3 here is CSARQVEAQHF. The CDR3 bases are TGCAGTGCTAGGCAAGTCGAGGCCCAGCATTTT.